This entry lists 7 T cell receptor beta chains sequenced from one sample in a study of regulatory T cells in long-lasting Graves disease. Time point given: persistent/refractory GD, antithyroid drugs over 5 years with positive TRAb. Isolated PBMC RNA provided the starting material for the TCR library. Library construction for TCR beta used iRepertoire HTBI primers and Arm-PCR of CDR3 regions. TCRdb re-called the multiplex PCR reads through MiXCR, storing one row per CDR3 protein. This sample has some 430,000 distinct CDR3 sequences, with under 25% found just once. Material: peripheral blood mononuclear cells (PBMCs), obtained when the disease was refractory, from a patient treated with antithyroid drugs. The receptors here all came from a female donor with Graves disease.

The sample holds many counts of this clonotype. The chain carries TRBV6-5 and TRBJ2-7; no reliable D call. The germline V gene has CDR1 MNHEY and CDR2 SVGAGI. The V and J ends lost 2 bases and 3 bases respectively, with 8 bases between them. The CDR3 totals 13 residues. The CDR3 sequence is CASSYDPGYEQYF. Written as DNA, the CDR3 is TGTGCCAGCAGTTACGACCCGGGCTACGAGCAGTACTTC.

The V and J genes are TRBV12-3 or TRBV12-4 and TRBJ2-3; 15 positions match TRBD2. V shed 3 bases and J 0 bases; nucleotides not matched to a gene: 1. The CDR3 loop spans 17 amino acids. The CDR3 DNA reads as TGTGCCAGCAGTTTCGGACTAGCGGGGGGGAGCACAGATACGCAGTATTTT. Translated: CASSFGLAGGSTDTQYF.

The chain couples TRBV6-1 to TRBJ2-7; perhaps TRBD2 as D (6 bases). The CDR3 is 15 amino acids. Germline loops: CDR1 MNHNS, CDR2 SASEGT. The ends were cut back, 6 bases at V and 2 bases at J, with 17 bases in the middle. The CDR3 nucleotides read TGTGCCAGCAGCGAACAGGCCCCGGGGGCCTACGAGCAGTACTTC. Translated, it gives CASSEQAPGAYEQYF.

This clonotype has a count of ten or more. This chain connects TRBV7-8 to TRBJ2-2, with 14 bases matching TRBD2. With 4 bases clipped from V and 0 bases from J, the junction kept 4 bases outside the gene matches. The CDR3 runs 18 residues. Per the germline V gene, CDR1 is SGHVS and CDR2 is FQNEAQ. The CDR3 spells CASSSGTSGGPNTGELFF. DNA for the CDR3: TGTGCCAGCAGCTCCGGGACTAGCGGGGGCCCGAACACCGGGGAGCTGTTTTTT.

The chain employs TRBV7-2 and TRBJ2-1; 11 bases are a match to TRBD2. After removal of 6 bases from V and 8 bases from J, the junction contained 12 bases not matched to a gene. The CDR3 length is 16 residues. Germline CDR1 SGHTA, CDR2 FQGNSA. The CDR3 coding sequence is TGTGCCAGCAGTCCCGAGCTAGCGGGAGGCGGGGATGAGCAGTTCTTC. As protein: CASSPELAGGGDEQFF.

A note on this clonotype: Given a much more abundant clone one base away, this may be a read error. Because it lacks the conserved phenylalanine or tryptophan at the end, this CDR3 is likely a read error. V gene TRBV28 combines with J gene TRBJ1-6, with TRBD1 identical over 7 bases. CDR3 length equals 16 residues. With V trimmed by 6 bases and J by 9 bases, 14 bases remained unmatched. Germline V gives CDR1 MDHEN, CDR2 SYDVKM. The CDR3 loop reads CASSAGGSRWTSPLHS. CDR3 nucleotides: TGTGCCAGCAGCGCAGGGGGGAGTAGGTGGACTTCACCCCTCCACTCT.

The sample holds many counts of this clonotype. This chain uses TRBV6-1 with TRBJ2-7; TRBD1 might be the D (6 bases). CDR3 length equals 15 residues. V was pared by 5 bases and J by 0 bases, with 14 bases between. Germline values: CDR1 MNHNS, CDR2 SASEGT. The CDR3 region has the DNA TGTGCCAGCAGTCATCTACAGGACAGCTCCTACGAGCAGTACTTC. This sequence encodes CASSHLQDSSYEQYF.